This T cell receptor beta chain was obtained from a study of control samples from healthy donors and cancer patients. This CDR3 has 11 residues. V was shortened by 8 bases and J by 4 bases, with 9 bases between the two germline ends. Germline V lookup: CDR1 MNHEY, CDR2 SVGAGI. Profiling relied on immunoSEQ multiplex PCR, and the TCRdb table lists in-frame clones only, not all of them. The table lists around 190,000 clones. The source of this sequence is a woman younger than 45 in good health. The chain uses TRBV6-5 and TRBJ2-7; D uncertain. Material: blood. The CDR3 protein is CASGDVYEQYF. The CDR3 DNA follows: TGTGCCAGCGGGGATGTTTACGAGCAGTACTTC.